The T cell receptor beta chain described here comes from a study of T-cell memory formation after mild COVID-19. Study results and limitations: Among clones contracting day 15 to 85, CD4/CD8 was balanced, whereas later expanders leaned CD4+.

MiXCR was run by TCRdb on the 5' RACE reads, yielding one entry per CDR3 protein. The sample lists about 320,000 distinct CDR3 sequences, approximately 14% seen once, with under 25% in the top ten. The V and J ends lost 3 bases and 6 bases respectively, with 8 bases between them. CDR3 length equals 12 residues. Turning to this clonotype: As yet, its antigen is unknown.

Sequencing was carried out using PBMCs or a T cell subset sorted from them (not recorded which). J is TRBJ1-1 and V is TRBV12-3 or TRBV12-4; the D is unclear. This clonotype was sampled from a young man who had mild COVID-19 (a few samples of this study predate the infection). Cell type and time point are not known. This CDR3 is CASSLNAAEAFF. The CDR3 coding sequence is TGTGCCAGCAGTTTGAACGCGGCTGAAGCTTTCTTT.